The 21 T cell receptor beta chains in this list originate from one sample, sequenced in a study of T cells after yellow fever vaccination. TCRdb independently ran MiXCR on the 5' RACE reads; one entry per CDR3 protein. This sample has about 320,000 distinct CDR3 sequences, with approximately 4.5% found just once. The sequencing used PBMCs, collected 15 days after the yellow fever booster vaccination. All receptors derive from a man aged 18 to 30 who received the YFV17D yellow fever vaccine.

This clonotype was recorded at least ten times. The CDR3: CASSLLFGTVYQETQYF. The CDR3 DNA follows: TGTGCCAGCAGCTTACTCTTTGGGACCGTGTACCAAGAGACCCAGTACTTC. The chain joins TRBV7-2 to TRBJ2-5, with D possibly being TRBD1 or TRBD2 (5 bases each). The V gene's germline CDR1 is SGHTA and CDR2 FQGNSA. V was clipped by 2 bases and J by 0 bases, with 16 bases between them. The CDR3 is 17 residues long.

The V gene is TRBV7-2, the J gene TRBJ2-7; 9 bases map to TRBD1. Trimming at V came to 5 bases and at J to 13 bases, leaving 9 bases not matched to a gene. Looked up from germline, CDR1 is SGHTA and CDR2 is FQGNSA. This CDR3 region has 12 residues. CDR3 residues: CASSPYGQGTYF. The CDR3 bases are TGTGCCAGCAGCCCCTACGGACAGGGGACTTACTTC.

In its sample, this clonotype was seen many times. The CDR3 spells CSVLPAGGATDTQYF. Written as DNA, the CDR3 is TGCAGCGTCCTTCCAGCGGGGGGCGCCACAGATACGCAGTATTTT. This rearrangement joins TRBV29-1 to TRBJ2-3, with 9 bases aligning to TRBD2. The V gene end was trimmed by 6 bases and the J gene end by 2 bases; junction bases not matched to a gene: 9. The CDR3 contains 15 residues. Germline lookup yields CDR1 SQVTM and CDR2 ANQGSEA.

This clonotype has at least ten counts. The chain is built from TRBV4-2 and TRBJ2-5; possibly TRBD1 for D (6 bases). CDR1 is LGHNA, CDR2 YNFKEQ, per germline. Trimming removed 1 base from V and 9 bases from J, with 18 bases in between. The CDR3 has 15 residues. This CDR3 is CASSQVRGSAGAQYF. Here the CDR3 DNA reads TGTGCCAGCAGCCAAGTAAGGGGGAGTGCCGGAGCCCAGTACTTC.

The chain recombines TRBV28 with TRBJ2-1; perhaps TRBD1 as D (6 bases). V lost 6 bases and J lost 4, with 13 bases in between. This CDR3 is built from 14 residues. The germline gives CDR1 MDHEN, CDR2 SYDVKM. The CDR3 DNA follows: TGTGCCAGCAGGCTAGGGGGTTATTACAATGAGCAGTTCTTC. It encodes CASRLGGYYNEQFF. The full variable domain, its missing parts supplied by reference TRBV28 and TRBJ2-1, is DVKVTQSSRYLVKRTGEKVFLECVQDMDHENMFWYRQDPGLGLRLIYFSYDVKMKEKGDIPEGYSVSREKKERFSLILESASTNQTSMYLCASRLGGYYNEQFFGPGTRLTVL.

This chain uses TRBV6-5 with TRBJ2-7; 12 bases are shared with TRBD1. The trim removed 0 bases at V and 0 bases at J, leaving 0 bases unmatched. Per the germline V gene, CDR1 is MNHEY and CDR2 is SVGAGI. The CDR3 has 16 residues. The CDR3 is CASSYSGQGASYEQYF. The CDR3 bases are TGTGCCAGCAGTTACTCGGGACAGGGGGCCTCCTACGAGCAGTACTTC.

This clonotype was picked up a small number of times. This chain links TRBV7-2 with TRBJ2-5; 8 bases line up with TRBD2. The junction had 14 bases not matched to a gene; V was cut back by 7 bases and J by 1 base. Germline lookup yields CDR1 SGHTA and CDR2 FQGNSA. The CDR3 is 17 residues long. The CDR3 protein is CASNGGAGGGPQETQYF. The CDR3 bases are TGTGCCAGCAATGGGGGAGCGGGCGGGGGGCCCCAAGAGACCCAGTACTTC.

This sequence joins TRBV4-2 and TRBJ2-2; D is ambiguous. The CDR3 contains 14 residues. The V and J ends lost 0 bases and 2 bases respectively, with 4 bases between them. Per germline, CDR1 LGHNA and CDR2 YNFKEQ. The CDR3 nucleotides are TGTGCCAGCAGCCAAGATTTAAACACCGGGGAGCTGTTTTTT. Its translation is CASSQDLNTGELFF.

This clonotype was counted ten times or more. The rearrangement uses TRBV27 and TRBJ2-7; 9 bases map to TRBD1. Trimming took 6 bases from V and 6 from J; bases not matched to a gene: 9. The CDR3 is 14 amino acids. The germline V gene has CDR1 MNHEY and CDR2 SMNVEV (reference sequence). The CDR3 reads CASRKQGAAREQYF. DNA for the CDR3: TGTGCCAGCAGGAAACAGGGGGCCGCCCGCGAGCAGTACTTC.

This clonotype was counted only a few times. V usage is TRBV20-1 and J usage is TRBJ2-2, with 10 bases that match TRBD2. The V gene's germline CDR1 is DFQATT and CDR2 SNEGSKA (reference sequence). The V gene end was trimmed by 3 bases and the J gene end by 6 bases; junction bases not matched to a gene: 7. The CDR3 extends over 15 amino acids. The CDR3 DNA is TGCAGTGCTAGCCGTGGGACTAGCGTTCCCGGGGAGCTGTTTTTT. It codes for CSASRGTSVPGELFF.

This chain uses TRBV28 with TRBJ2-3, with 7 nucleotides matching TRBD1. The J segment lost 5 bases and the V segment lost 4 bases, leaving 3 bases of the junction unmatched. Per germline, CDR1 MDHEN and CDR2 SYDVKM. This CDR3 has 13 residues. The CDR3 protein is CASSWSGGDTQYF. The DNA for the CDR3 is TGTGCCAGCAGTTGGTCAGGGGGAGATACGCAGTATTTT.

The V call is TRBV9, the J call TRBJ1-1; 8 bases are shared with TRBD1. The length of the CDR3 is 15 residues. The J segment lost 3 bases and the V segment lost 1 base, leaving 5 bases of the junction unmatched. The germline V gene encodes CDR1 SGDLS and CDR2 YYNGEE. In nucleotides, the CDR3 is TGTGCCAGCAGCGTAACTCCGGACAGGGACACTGAAGCTTTCTTT. Residues: CASSVTPDRDTEAFF.

This clonotype came up a few times. This rearrangement joins TRBV20-1 to TRBJ2-1; 13 nucleotides line up with TRBD2. Trimming cost V 0 bases and J 9 bases; bases outside gene matches: 11. This CDR3 comprises 17 residues. The germline V gene has CDR1 DFQATT and CDR2 SNEGSKA (reference sequence). CDR3 region: CSARDPTLAGGTREQFF. CDR3 nucleotide sequence: TGCAGTGCTAGAGACCCAACACTAGCGGGGGGGACACGTGAGCAGTTCTTC.

This clonotype was found a few times. The V and J genes are TRBV5-1 and TRBJ2-3; TRBD1 matches 10 bases. This CDR3 is 16 amino acids long. V shed 1 base and J 1 base; nucleotides not matched to a gene: 3. Germline lookup yields CDR1 SGHRS and CDR2 YFSETQ. The CDR3 DNA reads as TGCGCCAGCAGCTTGAGACAGGGGGCAGGCACAGATACGCAGTATTTT. Translating gives CASSLRQGAGTDTQYF.

This clonotype was seen a few times. The gene calls are TRBV4-1 and TRBJ2-3; TRBD2 aligns across 11 bases. The germline gives CDR1 MGHRA, CDR2 YSYEKL. CDR3 length equals 16 residues. Trimming took 1 base from V and 9 from J; bases not matched to a gene: 9. The CDR3 loop reads CASSQALAGGSGTQYF. As DNA, the CDR3 is TGCGCCAGCAGCCAAGCTCTAGCGGGGGGAAGTGGAACGCAGTATTTT.

There are a few counts of this clonotype. The chain couples TRBV4-2 to TRBJ2-2, with TRBD2 identical over 13 bases. The CDR3 is made up of 19 amino acids. Germline CDR1 and CDR2: LGHNA and YNFKEQ. V trimming: 1 base; J trimming: 3 bases; junction bases outside the gene matches: 8. As DNA, the CDR3 is TGTGCCAGCAGCCAAGTACTAGCGGGGGGGTGGGTAGACACCGGGGAGCTGTTTTTT. Encoded protein: CASSQVLAGGWVDTGELFF.

There are many counts of this clonotype. The CDR3 loop is CASSPRLAGDTETQYF. The CDR3, as DNA: TGTGCCAGCAGTCCTCGACTAGCGGGGGATACAGAGACCCAGTACTTC. V usage is TRBV12-3 or TRBV12-4 and J usage is TRBJ2-5, with 12 bases fitting TRBD2. The CDR3 sequence is 16 residues long. V lost 5 bases, J lost 4 bases, and 8 bases stayed unmatched.

The CDR3 coding sequence is TGCGCCAGCAGCTTTGCCGGGACAGGGGACAATGAGCAGTTCTTC. Translated, it gives CASSFAGTGDNEQFF. The chain combines TRBV5-1 with TRBJ2-1; 10 bases match TRBD1. After removal of 2 bases from V and 5 bases from J, the junction contained 4 bases not matched to a gene. This CDR3 has 15 amino acids. The germline V gene encodes CDR1 SGHRS and CDR2 YFSETQ.

This clonotype came up many times. The V gene is TRBV10-3, the J gene TRBJ2-5, with TRBD1 matching 8 bases. Germline CDR1 ENHRY, CDR2 SYGVKD. With 5 bases clipped from V and 4 bases from J, the junction kept 3 bases outside the gene matches. This CDR3 spans 13 amino acids. The CDR3 protein is CAISPGGVETQYF. DNA of the CDR3: TGTGCCATCAGTCCAGGGGGCGTAGAGACCCAGTACTTC.

There are many counts of this clonotype. The chain couples TRBV19 to TRBJ2-1; TRBD2 matches 8 bases. This CDR3 contains 15 residues. V lost 2 bases, J lost 6 bases, and 6 bases stayed unmatched. The V gene's germline CDR1 is LNHDA and CDR2 SQIVND (reference sequence). CDR3: CASSILTSEVNEQFF. The CDR3 DNA sequence: TGTGCCAGTAGTATACTGACTAGCGAAGTCAATGAGCAGTTCTTC.

This clonotype appeared many times. V gene TRBV12-3 or TRBV12-4 combines with J gene TRBJ2-2, with TRBD2 as a possible D gene (6 bases). This CDR3 region has 16 residues. V lost 1 base and J lost 7, with 16 bases in between. The CDR3 DNA sequence: TGTGCCAGCAGTTTAGGAGTTCCTAGCGCCGGCGGGGAGCTGTTTTTT. It yields the protein CASSLGVPSAGGELFF.